This T cell receptor beta chain is drawn from a study of T-cell reconstitution after alpha-beta-depleted transplantation in children. This clonotype was recorded a few times. Antigen specificity is unknown. Study conclusions and caveats: Expanded graft clones, several hundred of them, were reportedly the source of alpha-beta T cells about two months after transplant.

Unique molecular identifiers were incorporated when the TCRbeta library was constructed. TCRdb reprocessed the PCR reads with MiXCR, giving one entry per CDR3 protein. The sample has about 580,000 distinct CDR3 sequences, more than 20% seen once. Trimming cost V 4 bases and J 7 bases; bases outside gene matches: 4. Germline V lookup: CDR1 LGHNA, CDR2 YSLEER. The CDR3 has 14 amino acids. The clonotype was recovered from a boy less than two years old who had a stem cell transplant for acute myeloid leukemia, so the T cells may come from the graft donor. This chain uses TRBV4-3 with TRBJ2-2, with 9 bases lining up with TRBD2. Specimen: PBMCs, mostly from graft donor cells, collected 360 days after TCRalphabeta/CD19-depleted stem cell transplant. CDR3 nucleotide sequence: TGCGCCAGCAGCCCTGCGGGGGGGAACGGGGAGCTGTTTTTT. This codes for CASSPAGGNGELFF.